This entry describes one T cell receptor beta chain. The sample comes from a study of identical twins. In TCRdb, the 5' RACE reads were re-called with MiXCR into one record per CDR3 protein. The sample has just under 550,000 distinct CDR3 sequences; over 12% are singletons. V was pared by 5 bases and J by 3 bases, with 13 bases of the junction left unmatched. This CDR3 spans 17 amino acids. CDR1 SEHNR and CDR2 FQNEAQ come from the germline V gene (reference sequence). The data also belong to a second study, concerning yellow fever vaccine responses in identical twins.

The chain combines TRBV7-9 with TRBJ2-1; 7 bases agree with TRBD1. The clonotype comes from a woman aged 18-30 years in good health. The specimen was CD4+ T cells sorted from blood. This CDR3 is CASSLSWTGPNYNEQFF. CDR3 nucleotides: TGTGCCAGCAGCCTCAGCTGGACAGGTCCTAACTACAATGAGCAGTTCTTC.